Listed here are 26 T cell receptor beta chains from one sample, sequenced in a study of glioma-infiltrating T cells after dendritic cell vaccination. Documented time point: after dendritic cell vaccination, including at tumor progression/relapse. TCRdb's copy holds only in-frame clones and misses some; the assay was immunoSEQ multiplex PCR. The repertoire holds 60,000 or so clones, around nine tenths seen once, with roughly 10% in the top ten. Sample: blood, taken after dendritic cell vaccination. The receptors derive from a human donor with glioblastoma.

This rearrangement joins TRBV5-1 to TRBJ2-1, with D possibly TRBD1 on 5 matching bases. Germline V gene sequence: CDR1 SGHRS, CDR2 YFSETQ. Trimming stripped 1 base from V and 0 bases from J, with 17 bases between. The length of the CDR3 is 18 residues. CDR3: CASSLLGGAASSYNEQFF. The CDR3 bases are TGCGCCAGCAGCTTGTTGGGTGGGGCAGCGAGCTCCTACAATGAGCAGTTCTTC.

The V gene is TRBV7-2, the J gene TRBJ2-1, with 10 bases fitting TRBD2. Trimming took 3 bases from V and 5 from J; bases not matched to a gene: 4. The CDR3 is 15 amino acids. CDR1 is SGHTA and CDR2 is FQGNSA in the germline V gene. The CDR3, as DNA: TGTGCCAGCAGCTTTAGCGGGGGGCGGGACAATGAGCAGTTCTTC. Protein: CASSFSGGRDNEQFF.

J is TRBJ1-2 and V is TRBV30; 9 bases agree with TRBD1. The CDR3 runs to 12 residues. With V trimmed by 8 bases and J by 5 bases, 6 bases remained unmatched. The germline V gene encodes CDR1 GTSNPN and CDR2 SVGIG (reference sequence). The CDR3: CAAQGASYGYTF. DNA for the CDR3: TGTGCCGCACAGGGGGCTAGTTATGGCTACACCTTC. Using reference TRBV30 and TRBJ1-2 for the parts outside the CDR3, the full variable domain is SQTIHQWPATLVQPVGSPLSLECTVEGTSNPNLYWYRQAAGRGLQLLFYSVGIGQISSEVPQNLSASRPQDRQFILSSKKLLLSDSGFYLCAAQGASYGYTFGSGTRLTVV.

The gene calls are TRBV7-2 and TRBJ1-2; weak D call: TRBD1 (5 bases). Trimming cost V 4 bases and J 6 bases, with 12 bases left between them. Germline CDR1 SGHTA, CDR2 FQGNSA. The CDR3 runs to 13 residues. CDR3 residues: CASSSGQRDGYTF. CDR3 bases: TGTGCCAGCAGCTCCGGACAAAGGGATGGCTACACCTTC. Drawing the rest from reference TRBV7-2 and TRBJ1-2, the complete variable domain is GAGVSQSPSNKVTEKGKDVELRCDPISGHTALYWYRQSLGQGLEFLIYFQGNSAPDKSGLPSDRFSAERTGGSVSTLTIQRTQQEDSAVYLCASSSGQRDGYTFGSGTRLTVV.

This rearrangement joins TRBV19 to TRBJ1-1, with D possibly matching TRBD1 (6 bases). Trimming left V 5 bases short and J 0 bases short, with 19 bases between. The CDR3 runs to 17 residues. Germline lookup yields CDR1 LNHDA and CDR2 SQIVND (reference sequence). CDR3: CASSETTGIRMNTEAFF. The DNA of the CDR3 is TGTGCCAGTAGTGAAACTACAGGGATCCGCATGAACACTGAAGCTTTCTTT. Based on the CDR3 plus reference TRBV19 and TRBJ1-1, the full variable domain is DGGITQSPKYLFRKEGQNVTLSCEQNLNHDAMYWYRQDPGQGLRLIYYSQIVNDFQKGDIAEGYSVSREKKESFPLTVTSAQKNPTAFYLCASSETTGIRMNTEAFFGQGTRLTVV.

Written as DNA, the CDR3 is TGTGCCAGCAGTCGCCGTAGAGATACGCAGTATTTT. Protein sequence: CASSRRRDTQYF. The chain has TRBV6-5 and TRBJ2-3; no clear D. Trimming took 5 bases from V and 5 from J, leaving 8 bases between them. Germline V gene sequence: CDR1 MNHEY, CDR2 SVGAGI. The CDR3 length is 12 residues.

This chain joins TRBV11-2 and TRBJ2-5, with D perhaps matching TRBD2 (6 bases). The germline V gene encodes CDR1 SGHAT and CDR2 FQNNGV. Trimming cost V 7 bases and J 2 bases, with 14 bases left between them. The CDR3 runs 14 residues. DNA of the CDR3: TGTGCCAGCAATCGACCGGGGGATCAAGAGACCCAGTACTTC. Translated: CASNRPGDQETQYF.

As regards this clone: Additional DNA sequences in this sample encode the identical CDR3. The rearrangement links TRBV29-1 to TRBJ1-2; TRBD1 is a possible D gene (6 bases). This CDR3 spans 13 amino acids. Per germline, CDR1 SQVTM and CDR2 ANQGSEA. The V and J ends lost 6 bases and 5 bases respectively, with 16 bases between them. The CDR3 region is CSVAVDRGYGYTF. The CDR3 DNA reads as TGCAGCGTGGCCGTGGACAGAGGATATGGCTACACCTTC. The full variable domain, rest sourced from reference TRBV29-1 and TRBJ1-2, is SAVISQKPSRDICQRGTSLTIQCQVDSQVTMMFWYRQQPGQSLTLIATANQGSEATYESGFVIDKFPISRPNLTFSTLTVSNMSPEDSSIYLCSVAVDRGYGYTFGSGTRLTVV.

This chain connects TRBV18 to TRBJ2-7; no reliable D call. The CDR3 loop spans 13 amino acids. Trimming removed 4 bases at V and 2 bases at J, with 9 bases between. In germline, CDR1 is KGHSH, CDR2 LQKENI. The CDR3, as DNA: TGTGCCAGCTCACTGCCCGGTACCTACGAGCAGTACTTC. Its translation is CASSLPGTYEQYF.

CDR3 sequence: CASSLRQGHEQYF. Here the CDR3 DNA reads TGTGCCAGCAGTTTAAGACAGGGCCACGAGCAGTACTTC. V is TRBV27 and J is TRBJ2-7; the match to TRBD1 covers 7 bases. This CDR3 comprises 13 residues. Trimming cost V 2 bases and J 5 bases; bases outside gene matches: 3. Germline loops: CDR1 MNHEY, CDR2 SMNVEV (reference sequence).

V usage is TRBV12-5 and J usage is TRBJ2-5; tentatively, D is TRBD2 (6 bases). There are 15 residues in the CDR3. With 1 base removed from V and 4 bases from J, the gap between germline ends came to 13 bases. Germline V gene data show CDR1 as LGHNT and CDR2 as FRNRAP. The CDR3 here is CASGLAHGGGETQYF. CDR3 sequence (DNA): TGTGCTAGTGGTTTGGCCCACGGGGGAGGAGAGACCCAGTACTTC. Together with reference TRBV12-5 and TRBJ2-5, the CDR3 gives the full variable domain: DARVTQTPRHKVTEMGQEVTMRCQPILGHNTVFWYRQTMMQGLELLAYFRNRAPLDDSGMPKDRFSAEMPDATLATLKIQPSEPRDSAVYFCASGLAHGGGETQYFGPGTRLLVL.

V gene TRBV29-1 combines with J gene TRBJ2-7; D unresolved. The CDR3 length is 14 residues. Trimming cost V 4 bases and J 3 bases, with 16 bases left between them. Germline CDR1 reads SQVTM; CDR2 reads ANQGSEA. The CDR3 protein is CSVVGQAKDYEQYF. CDR3 in DNA: TGCAGCGTTGTCGGCCAGGCAAAGGACTACGAGCAGTACTTC.

This chain links TRBV11-2 with TRBJ2-7; no reliable D call. The CDR3 is made up of 14 amino acids. Germline CDR1 SGHAT, CDR2 FQNNGV. V dropped 5 bases and J dropped 7 bases, with 18 bases sitting between them. This CDR3 reads CASSRGLSGSEQYF. The CDR3 bases are TGTGCCAGCAGCCGAGGCCTCTCCGGGTCAGAGCAGTACTTC.

The chain couples TRBV27 to TRBJ1-2; 10 bases line up with TRBD1. The CDR3 totals 13 residues. CDR1 is MNHEY and CDR2 is SMNVEV in the germline V gene (reference sequence). V shed 4 bases and J 8 bases; nucleotides not matched to a gene: 4. CDR3 bases: TGTGCCAGCAGTTCCCGACAGGGGGCAGGCTACACCTTC. Protein product: CASSSRQGAGYTF.

The chain combines TRBV5-4 with TRBJ1-3; no clear D gene. CDR3 length: 15 amino acids. Deletions cut 0 bases from V and 0 bases from J, with 7 bases between. The germline gives CDR1 SGHNT, CDR2 YYREEE (reference sequence). This CDR3 is CASSLDSHSGNTIYF. The CDR3 DNA reads TGTGCCAGCAGCTTGGACAGTCACTCTGGAAACACCATATATTTT.

This clone has only a few counts. The chain links TRBV5-1 to TRBJ1-2; 8 bases agree with TRBD1. Germline values: CDR1 SGHRS, CDR2 YFSETQ. The V and J ends lost 2 bases and 8 bases, in that order; junction bases with no gene match: 5. The CDR3 totals 13 residues. The CDR3 nucleotides read TGCGCCAGCAGCTTCGGACAGGGCTTCGGCTACACCTTC. Translating it yields CASSFGQGFGYTF.

This clone was detected only once. The V call is TRBV4-3, the J call TRBJ2-1; D is unclear. This CDR3 has 15 residues. The V gene's germline CDR1 is LGHNA and CDR2 YSLEER. Trimming took off 0 bases at V and 9 bases at J, with 15 bases between the two ends. The CDR3 DNA reads as TGCGCCAGCAGCCAAGATCTCCAGATAAGAGGTGAGCAGTTCTTC. It encodes CASSQDLQIRGEQFF.

This clone has a single count. CDR3 in amino acids: CASSPGQDLYEQYF. CDR3 DNA sequence: TGTGCCAGCAGCCCGGGACAGGATTTATACGAGCAGTACTTC. V usage is TRBV5-4 and J usage is TRBJ2-7, with 8 bases fitting TRBD1. V lost 4 bases and J lost 4; bases outside the gene matches: 7. CDR1 is SGHNT and CDR2 is YYREEE in the germline V gene (reference sequence). The CDR3 runs to 14 residues.

The V gene is TRBV19, the J gene TRBJ1-2; D not resolved. The CDR3 is made up of 14 amino acids. Germline-derived CDR1 and CDR2 are LNHDA and SQIVND (reference sequence). Trimming removed 3 bases at V and 4 bases at J, with 12 bases between. CDR3 nucleotide sequence: TGTGCCAGTAGTATCAACTCCCTCCCCTATGGCTACACCTTC. As protein: CASSINSLPYGYTF.

This clone was seen just once. V usage is TRBV19 and J usage is TRBJ1-1, with D perhaps TRBD1 (5 bases). The CDR3 runs to 13 residues. CDR1 and CDR2 from the germline V gene are LNHDA and SQIVND (reference sequence). The V end lost 5 bases, the J end lost 5 bases, and 12 bases lay between the germline ends. This CDR3 is CASSLQDRTEAFF. CDR3 sequence (DNA): TGTGCCAGTAGTTTACAGGATCGGACTGAAGCTTTCTTT. Full variable domain (rest looked up from reference TRBV19 and TRBJ1-1): DGGITQSPKYLFRKEGQNVTLSCEQNLNHDAMYWYRQDPGQGLRLIYYSQIVNDFQKGDIAEGYSVSREKKESFPLTVTSAQKNPTAFYLCASSLQDRTEAFFGQGTRLTVV.

This chain links TRBV11-3 with TRBJ2-5, with D possibly being TRBD1 (6 bases). This CDR3 region has 15 residues. Trimming removed 5 bases from V and 5 bases from J, with 18 bases in between. Germline lookup yields CDR1 SGHNT and CDR2 YENEEA. This CDR3 is CASSPLGGDRETQYF. DNA of the CDR3: TGTGCCAGCAGCCCTCTCGGCGGTGACAGGGAGACCCAGTACTTC.

This chain joins TRBV4-2 and TRBJ2-7; a possible D gene is TRBD1 (5 bases). V gave up 0 bases and J gave up 4 bases, with 13 bases separating them. The CDR3 sequence is 15 residues long. Germline loops: CDR1 LGHNA, CDR2 YNFKEQ. The CDR3 reads CASSQDGHTVYEQYF. For the CDR3, the DNA is TGTGCCAGCAGCCAAGATGGACACACCGTTTACGAGCAGTACTTC.

V usage is TRBV6-5 and J usage is TRBJ1-1; no clear D. CDR3 length equals 14 residues. CDR1 is MNHEY, CDR2 SVGAGI, per germline. Trimming left V 5 bases short and J 2 bases short, with 12 bases between. CDR3 region: CASSELRGNTEAFF. In DNA form, the CDR3 reads TGTGCCAGCAGTGAACTCCGGGGAAACACTGAAGCTTTCTTT.

The V and J genes are TRBV7-2 and TRBJ2-4; 7 positions agree with TRBD2. Germline V lookup: CDR1 SGHTA, CDR2 FQGNSA. The J segment lost 7 bases and the V segment lost 4 bases, leaving 7 bases of the junction unmatched. This CDR3 region has 14 residues. The CDR3 sequence: CASSYGLVRNIQYF. CDR3 bases: TGTGCCAGCAGCTACGGACTAGTTAGGAACATTCAGTACTTC.

The V call is TRBV5-1, the J call TRBJ2-1; D gene uncertain. The CDR3 runs 18 residues. CDR1 is SGHRS and CDR2 is YFSETQ in the germline V gene. With 4 bases removed from V and 1 base from J, the gap between germline ends came to 21 bases. The CDR3 loop is CASSRPLVVTLSYNEQFF. The CDR3 DNA sequence: TGCGCCAGCAGCAGGCCACTTGTTGTCACACTATCCTACAATGAGCAGTTCTTC.

The chain carries TRBV10-3 and TRBJ2-3, with 8 positions matching TRBD2. CDR3 length equals 14 residues. Losses at the gene ends were 9 bases for V and 1 base for J; bases not matched to a gene: 6. CDR1 ENHRY and CDR2 SYGVKD come from the germline V gene. CDR3 nucleotides: TGTGCCATACAAAGCGGGAGTGGCACAGATACGCAGTATTTT. Translating it yields CAIQSGSGTDTQYF.